The 32 T cell receptor beta chains below come from one sample, sequenced in a study of Graves' ophthalmopathy and Graves' hyperthyroidism. The TCR beta CDR3 regions underwent amplification from RNA transcripts. HTBI primers primed a first-round RT-PCR, and a second-round multiplex PCR followed. Via MiXCR, TCRdb re-called the multiplex PCR reads, giving one row per CDR3 protein. Of 200,000 to 250,000 distinct CDR3 sequences in the sample, around 50% were seen once. The sample taken for sequencing was peripheral blood. The receptors were gathered from an adult man with Graves' ophthalmopathy.

The chain links TRBV27 to TRBJ2-7; a weak D match, TRBD1 (6 bases). The CDR3 covers 15 residues. V gave up 5 bases and J gave up 5 bases, with 19 bases separating them. Germline V CDR1 and CDR2: MNHEY, SMNVEV (reference sequence). This CDR3 is CASSRSRGAVDEQYF. CDR3 DNA sequence: TGTGCCAGCAGTAGATCCAGGGGCGCAGTCGACGAGCAGTACTTC.

On this clonotype: One end of the junction varies from germline; a read error may be responsible. V and J are TRBV7-9 and TRBJ2-6; D ambiguous. The CDR3 has 10 residues. Germline V gene lookup returns CDR1 SEHNR and CDR2 FQNEAQ (reference sequence). In nucleotides, the CDR3 is TGTGCCAGCAGCTCCAGCACTGAAGCTTTC. Its protein product is CASSSSTEAF.

The CDR3 DNA follows: TGTGCCAGCAGCTTAGTTTTCACGGGTAACACTGAAGCTTTCTTT. This encodes CASSLVFTGNTEAFF. The chain joins TRBV7-6 to TRBJ1-1; D unclear. From germline, CDR1 is SGHVS and CDR2 FNYEAQ. V lost 1 base, J lost 2 bases, and 11 bases lay in between. The CDR3 spans 15 residues. The full variable domain, completed using reference TRBV7-6 and TRBJ1-1, is GAGVSQSPRYKVTKRGQDVALRCDPISGHVSLYWYRQALGQGPEFLTYFNYEAQQDKSGLPNDRFSAERPEGSISTLTIQRTEQRDSAMYRCASSLVFTGNTEAFFGQGTRLTVV.

Only a few counts were recorded for this clonotype. This chain uses TRBV29-1 with TRBJ2-7, with D possibly called TRBD1 or TRBD2 (5 bases each). The germline V gene has CDR1 SQVTM and CDR2 ANQGSEA. The CDR3 consists of 13 residues. Trimming took 0 bases from V and 3 from J, leaving 9 bases between them. The CDR3 coding sequence is TGCAGCGTTGAAGATATTGGGGGCTACGAGCAGTACTTC. Protein product: CSVEDIGGYEQYF.

In the case of this clonotype: A much larger clone differs from this one at a single base, so this may be a read error. The chain has TRBV29-1 and TRBJ1-2, with D perhaps TRBD1 (5 bases). The V gene lost 5 bases and the J gene lost 1 base, with 14 bases spanning the gap. CDR1 and CDR2 (germline): SQVTM, ANQGSEA. This CDR3 region has 14 residues. The CDR3 region has the DNA TGCAGCGTTACGGGGCAGATTGATAACTATGGCTACACCTTC. Protein sequence: CSVTGQIDNYGYTF.

This clonotype turned up a few times. The DNA of the CDR3 is TGTGCCAGCAGCTTAGATGTCAGGGGTCTAATAGCTTTCTTT. This gives the protein CASSLDVRGLIAFF. This chain uses TRBV7-8 with TRBJ1-1, with a tentative D call TRBD1 (6 bases). The V gene's germline CDR1 is SGHVS and CDR2 FQNEAQ. V lost 1 base and J 10 bases, leaving 16 bases between the germline ends. The CDR3 has 14 amino acids.

CDR3 sequence: CSAHGANNQPQHF. In DNA, the CDR3 is TGCAGTGCTCACGGGGCGAACAATCAGCCCCAGCATTTT. The chain is built from TRBV20-1 and TRBJ1-5; D possibly corresponds to TRBD1 (5 bases). This CDR3 is built from 13 residues. V gave up 5 bases and J gave up 3 bases, with 11 bases separating them. Germline CDR1 is DFQATT and CDR2 is SNEGSKA (reference sequence).

This clonotype was seen only a few times. The chain employs TRBV27 and TRBJ1-6; D remains unclear. The CDR3 covers 15 residues. The V gene lost 0 bases and the J gene lost 9 bases, with 12 bases spanning the gap. Germline V gene sequence: CDR1 MNHEY, CDR2 SMNVEV (reference sequence). CDR3 in amino acids: CASSLSGGFGSPLHF. DNA for the CDR3: TGTGCCAGCAGTTTATCAGGAGGGTTCGGTTCACCCCTCCACTTT.

This clonotype occurred many times. The chain links TRBV7-6 to TRBJ1-4; no clear D gene. The CDR3 consists of 11 residues. Trimming took off 4 bases at V and 7 bases at J, with 4 bases between the two ends. Germline values: CDR1 SGHVS, CDR2 FNYEAQ. The CDR3 protein is CASSSTEKLFF. As DNA, the CDR3 is TGTGCCAGCAGCTCTACTGAAAAACTGTTTTTT.

This clonotype was detected ten times or more. V and J are TRBV10-3 and TRBJ1-2, with 8 nucleotides matching TRBD1. This CDR3 is built from 14 residues. Germline-derived CDR1 and CDR2 are ENHRY and SYGVKD. The junction had 5 bases not matched to a gene; V was cut back by 5 bases and J by 3 bases. Written as DNA, the CDR3 is TGTGCCATCAGTCGGACAGGGATGGACTATGGCTACACCTTC. Translation: CAISRTGMDYGYTF.

The chain couples TRBV29-1 to TRBJ2-7; TRBD1 aligns across 12 bases. The V gene end was trimmed by 6 bases and the J gene end by 4 bases; junction bases not matched to a gene: 4. CDR1 SQVTM and CDR2 ANQGSEA come from the germline V gene. This CDR3 comprises 13 residues. CDR3 sequence: CSVSGQGAYEQYF. Here the CDR3 DNA reads TGCAGCGTCTCGGGACAGGGGGCTTACGAGCAGTACTTC.

This clonotype was detected a few times. The chain joins TRBV19 to TRBJ2-3; D is perhaps TRBD1 (6 bases). The V and J ends lost 6 bases and 5 bases respectively, with 15 bases between them. The CDR3 covers 14 residues. Germline V gene sequence: CDR1 LNHDA, CDR2 SQIVND (reference sequence). CDR3 in amino acids: CASSVGARGDTQYF. The DNA for the CDR3 is TGTGCCAGTAGCGTAGGGGCCAGGGGAGATACGCAGTATTTT.

This chain connects TRBV12-3 or TRBV12-4 to TRBJ1-5, with a possible D match to TRBD1 (5 bases). The CDR3 totals 16 residues. V shed 5 bases and J shed 5 bases, with 19 bases lying between them. CDR3 loop: CASSMGPGRGDQPQHF. As DNA, the CDR3 is TGTGCCAGCAGTATGGGACCTGGTAGAGGAGATCAGCCCCAGCATTTT.

This rearrangement joins TRBV19 to TRBJ1-6; D unresolved. V shed 4 bases and J shed 5 bases, with 3 bases lying between them. This CDR3 contains 12 residues. Germline loops: CDR1 LNHDA, CDR2 SQIVND (reference sequence). The CDR3, as DNA: TGTGCCAGTAGTACTAATAATTCACCCCTCCACTTT. Amino acids: CASSTNNSPLHF.

In regard to this clonotype: The junction shows a germline mismatch at one end, possibly a read error. The rearrangement joins TRBV10-3 to TRBJ1-1; D ambiguous. Germline V gives CDR1 ENHRY, CDR2 SYGVKD. This CDR3 comprises 15 residues. CDR3 nucleotide sequence: TGTACCATCAGTGATGGTGTGGCAGCCCACACTGAAGCTTTCTTT. Amino acid sequence: CTISDGVAAHTEAFF.

As concerns this clonotype: At one boundary the junction diverges from the germline segment, which might be a read error. The rearrangement links TRBV6-4 to TRBJ2-2; D possibly matches TRBD1 or TRBD2 (5 bases each). There are 14 residues in the CDR3. Germline V gene lookup returns CDR1 MRHNA and CDR2 SNTAGT. CDR3 sequence: CASSVDWGTGEPFF. CDR3 coding DNA: TGTGCCAGCAGTGTGGACTGGGGCACCGGGGAGCCGTTTTTT.

This chain connects TRBV2 to TRBJ2-7, with D hard to call. Trimming removed 7 bases at V and 3 bases at J, with 10 bases between. The CDR3 has 12 amino acids. Germline V gives CDR1 SNHLY, CDR2 FYNNEI. CDR3 nucleotides: TGTGCCAGCACCCGTAGCAGCTACGAGCAGTACTTC. This gives the protein CASTRSSYEQYF.

This clonotype was observed a handful of times. The rearrangement joins TRBV25-1 to TRBJ2-6; D remains unclear. Germline CDR1 reads MGHDK; CDR2 reads SYGVNS. V lost 1 base, J lost 1 base, and 2 bases lay in between. This CDR3 has 14 residues. CDR3 in DNA: TGTGCCAGCAGTGAATTATCTGGGGCCAACGTCCTGACTTTC. Translating it yields CASSELSGANVLTF.

The chain is built from TRBV7-9 and TRBJ1-2; TRBD1 aligns across 7 bases. Unmatched junction bases numbered 4, after V lost 6 bases and J lost 3 bases. The CDR3 extends over 13 amino acids. Germline V gives CDR1 SEHNR, CDR2 FQNEAQ (reference sequence). The CDR3 sequence is CASRGGTDYGYTF. DNA for the CDR3: TGTGCCAGCAGGGGCGGGACAGACTATGGCTACACCTTC.

This clonotype has more than one count but fewer than ten. Germline is not matched at one junction end, which may reflect a read error. The chain is built from TRBV9 and TRBJ1-6; 9 positions match TRBD1. Germline CDR1 SGDLS, CDR2 YYNGEE. The CDR3 loop spans 17 amino acids. The CDR3 reads CASSEGTGFGVDSPLHF. The CDR3 DNA is TGCGCCAGCAGTGAGGGGACAGGGTTTGGAGTCGATTCACCCCTCCACTTT.

This clonotype was detected many times. CDR3 amino acids: CSVAAGSNQPQHF. Written as DNA, the CDR3 is TGCAGCGTCGCGGCCGGTAGCAATCAGCCCCAGCATTTT. This sequence joins TRBV29-1 and TRBJ1-5, with D hard to call. V lost 6 bases and J lost 0, with 9 bases in between. In germline, CDR1 is SQVTM, CDR2 ANQGSEA. This CDR3 has 13 amino acids.

The CDR3 nucleotides read TGTGCCAGCAGCTTGCCTTCGGGGGTTAGCTATGGCTACACCTTC. Encoded protein: CASSLPSGVSYGYTF. The rearrangement uses TRBV5-5 and TRBJ1-2; weak D call: TRBD1 (5 bases). The CDR3 runs 15 residues. The V gene lost 1 base and the J gene lost 4 bases, with 14 bases spanning the gap. Germline V gene lookup returns CDR1 SGHKS and CDR2 YYEKEE (reference sequence).

The chain combines TRBV5-1 with TRBJ1-4; D is possibly TRBD1 (6 bases). Germline values: CDR1 SGHRS, CDR2 YFSETQ. The CDR3 has 17 amino acids. V dropped 4 bases and J dropped 5 bases, with 21 bases sitting between them. For the CDR3, the DNA is TGCGCCAGCAGCCCCGCACCGAGGACAGTTCCGAATGAAAAACTGTTTTTT. Translating it yields CASSPAPRTVPNEKLFF.

The chain carries TRBV20-1 and TRBJ2-7; D tentatively reads TRBD1 or TRBD2 (5 bases each). The CDR3 totals 14 residues. Germline loops: CDR1 DFQATT, CDR2 SNEGSKA (reference sequence). Trimming shortened V by 3 bases and J by 4 bases, and 16 bases separated the two germline ends. The chain's CDR3 is CSARGVQSRYEQYF. The CDR3 DNA reads TGCAGTGCTAGGGGGGTCCAAAGTCGGTACGAGCAGTACTTC.

The chain is built from TRBV7-9 and TRBJ2-7; D is ambiguous. Germline values: CDR1 SEHNR, CDR2 FQNEAQ (reference sequence). The V end was cut by 2 bases, the J end by 1 base, with 9 bases between. The CDR3 is 14 residues long. The CDR3, as DNA: TGTGCCAGCAGCTTATCCGAGGTTTCCTACGAGCAGTACTTC. This encodes CASSLSEVSYEQYF.

This clonotype was observed many times. This chain connects TRBV25-1 to TRBJ1-2; the match to TRBD1 covers 9 bases. Germline CDR1 reads MGHDK; CDR2 reads SYGVNS. The ends lost 2 bases at V and 4 bases at J; junction bases unmatched: 5. The CDR3 extends over 15 amino acids. The CDR3 nucleotides are TGTGCCAGCAGTGAAGCGGGACAGGGTCCCTATGGCTACACCTTC. It translates to CASSEAGQGPYGYTF.

A note on this clonotype: A read error may produce the germline difference seen at one junction end. The chain uses TRBV12-3 or TRBV12-4 and TRBJ2-5; D is unclear. The CDR3 is 13 amino acids. CDR3 amino acids: CASSIESQETQYF. CDR3 sequence (DNA): TGCGCCAGCAGTATTGAGTCCCAAGAGACCCAGTACTTC.

The V gene is TRBV9, the J gene TRBJ2-6, with a tentative D call TRBD1 (6 bases). The germline V and J ends were trimmed by 0 bases and 0 bases, with 13 bases remaining between them. The germline V gene encodes CDR1 SGDLS and CDR2 YYNGEE. The CDR3 covers 18 residues. The CDR3, as DNA: TGTGCCAGCAGCGTAGCGGCAGGGGCATTCTCTGGGGCCAACGTCCTGACTTTC. This sequence encodes CASSVAAGAFSGANVLTF.

The rearrangement links TRBV6-1 to TRBJ1-2; no clear D gene. The germline gives CDR1 MNHNS, CDR2 SASEGT. V was clipped by 4 bases and J by 12 bases, with 24 bases between them. CDR3 length: 15 residues. CDR3 region: CASSAPRGAVERHTF. The CDR3, as DNA: TGTGCCAGCAGTGCACCTCGGGGAGCCGTAGAAAGACACACCTTC.

The chain carries TRBV9 and TRBJ1-2; TRBD1 agrees at 7 bases. The CDR3 has 15 amino acids. Per the germline V gene, CDR1 is SGDLS and CDR2 is YYNGEE. This chain's CDR3 is CASGLVGQANYGYTF. The CDR3 DNA sequence: TGTGCTAGTGGTTTGGTTGGACAGGCCAACTATGGCTACACCTTC.

About this clonotype: Compared with germline, one end of the junction differs, possibly owing to a read error. The chain couples TRBV25-1 to TRBJ1-1; D gene ambiguous. The CDR3 is 14 amino acids. Germline CDR1 MGHDK, CDR2 SYGVNS. The CDR3 here is CASSQEALNTEAFF. In nucleotides, the CDR3 is TGCGCCAGCAGCCAAGAGGCGTTGAACACTGAAGCTTTCTTT.

The CDR3 here is CASSQDIGEPNQPQHF. CDR3 bases: TGCGCCAGCAGCCAAGATATCGGGGAACCCAATCAGCCCCAGCATTTT. The J gene is TRBJ1-5, the V gene TRBV5-1, with D hard to call. This CDR3 comprises 16 residues. CDR1 is SGHRS, CDR2 YFSETQ, per germline. V dropped 4 bases and J dropped 3 bases, with 17 bases sitting between them.